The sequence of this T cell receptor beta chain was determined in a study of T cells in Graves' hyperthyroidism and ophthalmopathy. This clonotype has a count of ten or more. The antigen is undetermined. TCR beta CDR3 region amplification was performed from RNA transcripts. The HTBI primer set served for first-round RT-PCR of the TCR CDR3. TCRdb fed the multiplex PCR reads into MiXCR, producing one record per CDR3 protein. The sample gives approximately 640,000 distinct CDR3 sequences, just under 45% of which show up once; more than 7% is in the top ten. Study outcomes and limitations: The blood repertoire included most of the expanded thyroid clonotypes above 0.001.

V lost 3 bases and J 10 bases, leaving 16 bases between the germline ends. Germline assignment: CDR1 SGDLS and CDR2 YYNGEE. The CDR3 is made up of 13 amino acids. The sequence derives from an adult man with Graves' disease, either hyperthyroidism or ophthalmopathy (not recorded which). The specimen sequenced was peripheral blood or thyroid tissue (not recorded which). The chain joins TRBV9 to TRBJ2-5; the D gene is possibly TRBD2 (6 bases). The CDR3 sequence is CASSATNTGDQYF. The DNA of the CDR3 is TGTGCCAGCAGCGCTACTAACACGGGAGACCAGTACTTC.